This T cell receptor beta chain was recorded in a study of shared clonotypes between healthy human individuals. The healthy adult donors were HIV-negative and reported no recent acute infections or vaccinations. Some clones are missing from TCRdb's copy, which holds only in-frame ones; the method was immunoSEQ multiplex PCR. The sample records 550,000 to 850,000 clones, roughly 70% being singletons. The V and J ends lost 0 bases and 8 bases respectively, with 14 bases between them. Germline-derived CDR1 and CDR2 are MNHEY and SVGAGI. This CDR3 has 15 residues. The clonotype was recovered from a woman aged 25 to 39 in good health. The chain uses TRBV6-5 and TRBJ2-1, with D possibly being TRBD1 (5 bases). The sequenced sample was memory CD4+ T cells sorted from blood. Subset given: CD45RA-negative fraction. The chain's CDR3 is CASSYSNRREHEQFF. The CDR3 DNA is TGTGCCAGCAGTTACTCGAACAGGAGAGAGCATGAGCAGTTCTTC.